Shown below are 6 T cell receptor beta chains from a single sample sequenced in a study of cytomegalovirus exposure and HLA in healthy donors. Researchers ran the PCR with 60 Vbeta and 13 Jbeta primers. Method: immunoSEQ multiplex PCR; TCRdb's copy keeps in-frame clones and lacks some. This table holds fewer than 50,000 clones, around 60% found once. Sequencing was done on a sample of PBMCs. These receptors originate from a man between 60 and 70 years old in good health and CMV-seropositive.

The V gene is TRBV4-2, the J gene TRBJ2-1, with TRBD2 matching over 8 bases. This CDR3 is 18 amino acids long. Germline trimming cut 0 bases from V and 0 bases from J; bases unmatched to any gene: 7. Germline V gene sequence: CDR1 LGHNA, CDR2 YNFKEQ. CDR3 region: CASSQDEAGGHSYNEQFF. The CDR3 DNA sequence: TGTGCCAGCAGCCAAGATGAGGCGGGAGGCCACTCCTACAATGAGCAGTTCTTC.

As DNA, the CDR3 is TGTGCCTGGAGTTGGGTCGGGGGGGTCTACAATGAGCAGTTCTTC. It translates to CAWSWVGGVYNEQFF. The rearrangement uses TRBV30 and TRBJ2-1; 8 bases map to TRBD2. This CDR3 region has 15 residues. J gave up 3 bases and V 2 bases, and 6 bases lay outside the gene matches. From germline, CDR1 is GTSNPN and CDR2 SVGIG (reference sequence). The full variable domain, its missing parts supplied by reference TRBV30 and TRBJ2-1, is SQTIHQWPATLVQPVGSPLSLECTVEGTSNPNLYWYRQAAGRGLQLLFYSVGIGQISSEVPQNLSASRPQDRQFILSSKKLLLSDSGFYLCAWSWVGGVYNEQFFGPGTRLTVL.

The chain employs TRBV19 and TRBJ2-3; D may be TRBD2 (6 bases). Germline V lookup: CDR1 LNHDA, CDR2 SQIVND (reference sequence). Trimming took off 2 bases at V and 0 bases at J, with 15 bases between the two ends. The CDR3 is made up of 17 amino acids. The CDR3 DNA follows: TGTGCCAGTAGTATAAGTTCAGGAGGGACTAGCACAGATACGCAGTATTTT. Protein: CASSISSGGTSTDTQYF.

This clone was observed once. The V and J genes are TRBV7-9 and TRBJ2-5, with 7 nucleotides matching TRBD1. The CDR3 covers 14 residues. Germline loops: CDR1 SEHNR, CDR2 FQNEAQ (reference sequence). The J segment lost 3 bases and the V segment lost 2 bases, leaving 3 bases of the junction unmatched. The CDR3 reads CASSLRGQEETQYF. The CDR3 nucleotides are TGTGCCAGCAGCTTACGAGGACAGGAAGAGACCCAGTACTTC.

V and J are TRBV28 and TRBJ1-2; 8 bases map to TRBD1. V was pared by 10 bases and J by 7 bases, with 5 bases of the junction left unmatched. Germline lookup yields CDR1 MDHEN and CDR2 SYDVKM. The length of the CDR3 is 11 residues. Here the CDR3 reads CATDRGRGYTF. The CDR3 DNA reads TGTGCCACCGACAGGGGACGTGGCTACACCTTC.

CDR3 region: CASSLTTTDTQYF. CDR3 coding DNA: TGTGCCAGCAGCTTGACAACCACAGATACGCAGTATTTT. This chain connects TRBV7-2 to TRBJ2-3; D unclear. This CDR3 comprises 13 residues. The V and J ends lost 3 bases and 2 bases respectively, with 6 bases between them. Germline loops: CDR1 SGHTA, CDR2 FQGNSA.